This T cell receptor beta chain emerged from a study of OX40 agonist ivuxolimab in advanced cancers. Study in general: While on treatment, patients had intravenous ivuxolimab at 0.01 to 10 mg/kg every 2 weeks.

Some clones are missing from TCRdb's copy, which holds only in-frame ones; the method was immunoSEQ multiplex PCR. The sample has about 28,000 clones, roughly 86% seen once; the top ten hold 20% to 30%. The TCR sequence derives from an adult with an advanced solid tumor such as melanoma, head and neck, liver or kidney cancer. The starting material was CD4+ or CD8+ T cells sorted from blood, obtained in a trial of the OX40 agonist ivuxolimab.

The CDR3 loop is CASSLTGGREQYF. The CDR3 DNA reads TGTGCCAGCTCACTTACCGGTGGGCGCGAGCAGTACTTC. The rearrangement links TRBV6-1 to TRBJ2-7; D unclear. The V end lost 8 bases, the J end lost 6 bases, and 17 bases lay between the germline ends. This CDR3 has 13 residues. CDR1 is MNHNS and CDR2 is SASEGT in the germline V gene.